The 15 T cell receptor beta chains below come from one sample, sequenced in a study of PD-L1 blockade in urothelial cancer. TCRdb keeps only in-frame clones here, not all; method: immunoSEQ multiplex PCR. In the table there are 100,000 or so clones, approximately 91% of which are singletons. Sequenced material: PBMCs, taken around atezolizumab (anti-PD-L1) treatment. These receptors originate from a woman over 75 with urothelial cancer.

The chain joins TRBV7-2 to TRBJ1-1; a weak D match, TRBD1 (5 bases). The CDR3 runs to 15 residues. The ends were cut back, 3 bases at V and 2 bases at J, with 13 bases in the middle. CDR1 is SGHTA and CDR2 is FQGNSA in the germline V gene. CDR3 coding DNA: TGTGCCAGCAGCTTGTTTTCAGGGTCCAACACTGAAGCTTTCTTT. It encodes CASSLFSGSNTEAFF.

This clone has just a few counts. The gene calls are TRBV30 and TRBJ1-5; D not certain. The CDR3 spans 14 residues. The V end was cut by 2 bases, the J end by 2 bases, with 10 bases between. The V gene's germline CDR1 is GTSNPN and CDR2 SVGIG (reference sequence). As DNA, the CDR3 is TGTGCCTGGAGTAGGAACCGGGGCAATCAGCCCCAGCATTTT. The encoded protein is CAWSRNRGNQPQHF. Supplemented by reference TRBV30 and TRBJ1-5, the full variable domain reads SQTIHQWPATLVQPVGSPLSLECTVEGTSNPNLYWYRQAAGRGLQLLFYSVGIGQISSEVPQNLSASRPQDRQFILSSKKLLLSDSGFYLCAWSRNRGNQPQHFGDGTRLSIL.

The chain uses TRBV15 and TRBJ1-4, with no clear D. The CDR3 has 16 amino acids. CDR1 and CDR2 from the germline V gene are LNHNV and YYDKDF (reference sequence). V gave up 0 bases and J gave up 0 bases, with 8 bases separating them. In nucleotides, the CDR3 is TGTGCCACCAGCAGAGAGAAGACAACAACTAATGAAAAACTGTTTTTT. Translating gives CATSREKTTTNEKLFF.

The gene calls are TRBV10-1 and TRBJ2-1; 10 nucleotides agree with TRBD2. The CDR3 contains 14 residues. The trim removed 8 bases at V and 6 bases at J, leaving 7 bases unmatched. Germline CDR1 WNHNN, CDR2 SYGVQD (reference sequence). The CDR3 DNA reads as TGCGCCAGCCAGCTAGCGGGAGAGGGCAATGAGCAGTTCTTC. Translating gives CASQLAGEGNEQFF.

J is TRBJ2-5 and V is TRBV9; 11 nucleotides agree with TRBD2. Losses at the gene ends were 5 bases for V and 0 bases for J; bases not matched to a gene: 6. The CDR3 runs 16 residues. Germline V gene data show CDR1 as SGDLS and CDR2 as YYNGEE. DNA of the CDR3: TGTGCCAGCAGTCCAACTAGCGGGAGACACCAAGAGACCCAGTACTTC. Amino acid sequence: CASSPTSGRHQETQYF.

V usage is TRBV18 and J usage is TRBJ2-7; maybe TRBD2 (5 bases). This CDR3 spans 15 amino acids. Germline V lookup: CDR1 KGHSH, CDR2 LQKENI. The V gene lost 0 bases and the J gene lost 3 bases, with 12 bases spanning the gap. As DNA, the CDR3 is TGTGCCAGCTCACCACCGGGATTAGGGAGCTACGAGCAGTACTTC. It codes for CASSPPGLGSYEQYF.

V is TRBV7-6 and J is TRBJ2-3; 10 nucleotides match TRBD2. This CDR3 has 16 residues. CDR1 and CDR2 (germline): SGHVS, FNYEAQ. V lost 1 base, J lost 3 bases, and 4 bases stayed unmatched. CDR3 bases: TGTGCCAGCAGCTTAGGTGCTAGCGGGAGAACAGATACGCAGTATTTT. This codes for CASSLGASGRTDTQYF.

This sequence joins TRBV6-6 and TRBJ1-1, with a weak D call TRBD1 (5 bases). Deletions cut 6 bases from V and 8 bases from J, with 7 bases between. The CDR3 has 10 residues. CDR1 and CDR2 from the germline V gene are MNHNY and SVGAGI (reference sequence). CDR3 bases: TGTGCCAGCAGGACAGAAGAAGCTTTCTTT. Its translation is CASRTEEAFF.

This clone was counted a single time. The rearrangement uses TRBV7-8 and TRBJ2-7; D is undetermined. Trimming shortened V by 0 bases and J by 0 bases, and 15 bases separated the two germline ends. Germline V gives CDR1 SGHVS, CDR2 FQNEAQ. This CDR3 spans 17 amino acids. Here the CDR3 DNA reads TGTGCCAGCAGCTTAGCGCTAACGGAGAATCCCTCCTACGAGCAGTACTTC. This sequence encodes CASSLALTENPSYEQYF. The full variable domain, in which reference TRBV7-8 and TRBJ2-7 provide the parts outside the CDR3, is GAGVSQSPRYKVAKRGQDVALRCDPISGHVSLFWYQQALGQGPEFLTYFQNEAQLDKSGLPSDRFFAERPEGSVSTLKIQRTQQEDSAVYLCASSLALTENPSYEQYFGPGTRLTVT.

This clone was observed a handful of times. The rearrangement joins TRBV5-4 to TRBJ2-7; 11 nucleotides agree with TRBD1. Trimming removed 6 bases from V and 7 bases from J; junction bases left unmatched: 9. CDR1 is SGHNT and CDR2 is YYREEE in the germline V gene (reference sequence). The CDR3 sequence is 14 residues long. As DNA, the CDR3 is TGTGCCAGCAAGATCGGACAGGGGGCTGAAGAGCAGTACTTC. This encodes CASKIGQGAEEQYF.

The V gene is TRBV5-1, the J gene TRBJ1-1; possibly TRBD1 for D (6 bases). CDR1 and CDR2 (germline): SGHRS, YFSETQ. This CDR3 contains 15 residues. Trimming shortened V by 0 bases and J by 4 bases, and 13 bases separated the two germline ends. This CDR3 is CASSLDGGRGTEAFF. The DNA of the CDR3 is TGCGCCAGCAGCTTGGACGGGGGGCGAGGCACTGAAGCTTTCTTT.

V usage is TRBV9 and J usage is TRBJ2-5; TRBD2 aligns across 16 bases. V was pared by 4 bases and J by 5 bases, with 5 bases of the junction left unmatched. Germline CDR1 and CDR2: SGDLS and YYNGEE. The CDR3 sequence is 16 residues long. The CDR3 here is CASSRGLAGGGETQYF. The CDR3 bases are TGTGCCAGCAGCCGGGGACTAGCGGGAGGGGGGGAGACCCAGTACTTC.

The chain is built from TRBV5-1 and TRBJ2-7; no clear D gene. V lost 3 bases, J lost 0 bases, and 13 bases lay in between. The CDR3 is 15 amino acids. The germline V gene has CDR1 SGHRS and CDR2 YFSETQ. CDR3 loop: CASSSVGPSSYEQYF. The CDR3 DNA follows: TGCGCCAGCAGCTCTGTTGGGCCGAGCTCCTACGAGCAGTACTTC.

This chain uses TRBV25-1 with TRBJ2-1, with 14 positions matching TRBD2. With V trimmed by 1 base and J by 3 bases, 5 bases remained unmatched. The CDR3 extends over 18 amino acids. Germline V gene data show CDR1 as MGHDK and CDR2 as SYGVNS. The CDR3 here is CASSESYGTSGSYNEQFF. The DNA of the CDR3 is TGTGCCAGCAGTGAATCCTATGGGACTAGCGGGAGCTACAATGAGCAGTTCTTC.

The table lists this clone with a few counts. V usage is TRBV5-4 and J usage is TRBJ2-2; D perhaps matches TRBD1 (6 bases). Germline values: CDR1 SGHNT, CDR2 YYREEE (reference sequence). V dropped 2 bases and J dropped 3 bases, with 11 bases sitting between them. The CDR3 totals 15 residues. Here the CDR3 DNA reads TGTGCCAGCAGCTTACCAGGGGTCTACACCGGGGAGCTGTTTTTT. This codes for CASSLPGVYTGELFF.